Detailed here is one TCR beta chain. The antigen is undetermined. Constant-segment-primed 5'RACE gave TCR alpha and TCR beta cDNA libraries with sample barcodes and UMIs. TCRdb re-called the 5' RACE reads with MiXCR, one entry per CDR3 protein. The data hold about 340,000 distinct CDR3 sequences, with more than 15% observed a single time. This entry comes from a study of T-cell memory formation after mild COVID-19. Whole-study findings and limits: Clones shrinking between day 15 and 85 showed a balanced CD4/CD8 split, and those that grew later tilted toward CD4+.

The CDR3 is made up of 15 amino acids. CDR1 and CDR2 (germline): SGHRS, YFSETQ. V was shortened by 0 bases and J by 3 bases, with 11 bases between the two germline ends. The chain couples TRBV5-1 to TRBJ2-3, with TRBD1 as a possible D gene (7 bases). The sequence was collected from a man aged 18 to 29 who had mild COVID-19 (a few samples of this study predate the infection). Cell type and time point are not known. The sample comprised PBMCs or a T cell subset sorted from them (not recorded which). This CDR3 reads CASSLVQGGTDTQYF. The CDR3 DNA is TGCGCCAGCAGCTTGGTGCAGGGGGGAACAGATACGCAGTATTTT.